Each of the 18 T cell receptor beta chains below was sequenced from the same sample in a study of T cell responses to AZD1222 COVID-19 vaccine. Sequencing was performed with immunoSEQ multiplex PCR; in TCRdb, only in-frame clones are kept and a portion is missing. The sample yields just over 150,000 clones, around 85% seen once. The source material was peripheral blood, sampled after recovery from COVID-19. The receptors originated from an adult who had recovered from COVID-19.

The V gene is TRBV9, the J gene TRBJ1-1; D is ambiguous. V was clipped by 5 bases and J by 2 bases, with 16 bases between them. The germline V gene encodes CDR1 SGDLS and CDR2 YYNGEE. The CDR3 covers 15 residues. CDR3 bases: TGTGCCAGCAGTTCCCTTGCCGGGGAAAACACTGAAGCTTTCTTT. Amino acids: CASSSLAGENTEAFF.

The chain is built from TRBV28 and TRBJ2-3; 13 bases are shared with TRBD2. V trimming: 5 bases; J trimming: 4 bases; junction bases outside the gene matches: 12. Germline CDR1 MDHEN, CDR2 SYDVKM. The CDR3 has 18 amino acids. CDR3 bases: TGTGCCAGCAGTGGACATTCCGGACTAGCGGGAGCTGCAGATACGCAGTATTTT. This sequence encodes CASSGHSGLAGAADTQYF. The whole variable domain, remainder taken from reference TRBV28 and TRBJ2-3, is DVKVTQSSRYLVKRTGEKVFLECVQDMDHENMFWYRQDPGLGLRLIYFSYDVKMKEKGDIPEGYSVSREKKERFSLILESASTNQTSMYLCASSGHSGLAGAADTQYFGPGTRLTVL.

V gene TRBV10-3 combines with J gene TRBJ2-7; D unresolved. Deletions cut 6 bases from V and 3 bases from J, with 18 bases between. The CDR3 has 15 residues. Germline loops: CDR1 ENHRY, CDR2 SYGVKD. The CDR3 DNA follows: TGTGCCATCAGCCAGTCGGTTGGGGTCCTCTACGAGCAGTACTTC. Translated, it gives CAISQSVGVLYEQYF.

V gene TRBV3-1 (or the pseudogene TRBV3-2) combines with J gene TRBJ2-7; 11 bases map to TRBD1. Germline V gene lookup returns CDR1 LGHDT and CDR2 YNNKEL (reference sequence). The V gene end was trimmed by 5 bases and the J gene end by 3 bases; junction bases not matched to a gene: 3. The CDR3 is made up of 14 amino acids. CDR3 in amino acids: CASSYGTGGYEQYF. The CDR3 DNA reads TGTGCCAGCAGCTATGGGACAGGGGGCTACGAGCAGTACTTC.

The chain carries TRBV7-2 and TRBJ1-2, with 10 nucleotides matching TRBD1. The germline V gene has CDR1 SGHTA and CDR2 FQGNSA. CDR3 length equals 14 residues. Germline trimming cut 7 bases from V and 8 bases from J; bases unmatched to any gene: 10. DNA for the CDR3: TGTGCCAGCACCGACCGGGACAGGGGCCGGGGCTACACCTTC. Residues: CASTDRDRGRGYTF.

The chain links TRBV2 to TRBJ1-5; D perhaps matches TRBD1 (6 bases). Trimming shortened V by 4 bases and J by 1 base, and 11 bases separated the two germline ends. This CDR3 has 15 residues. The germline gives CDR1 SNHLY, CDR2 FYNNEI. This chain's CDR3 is CASSVKTGSNQPQHF. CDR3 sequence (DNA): TGTGCCAGCAGTGTTAAGACAGGAAGCAATCAGCCCCAGCATTTT.

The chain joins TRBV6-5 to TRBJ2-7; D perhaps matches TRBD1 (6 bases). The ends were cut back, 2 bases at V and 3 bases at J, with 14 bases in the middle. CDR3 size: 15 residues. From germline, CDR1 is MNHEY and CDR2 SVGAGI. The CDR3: CASSYNGDTGYEQYF. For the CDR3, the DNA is TGTGCCAGCAGTTACAACGGGGACACTGGCTACGAGCAGTACTTC.

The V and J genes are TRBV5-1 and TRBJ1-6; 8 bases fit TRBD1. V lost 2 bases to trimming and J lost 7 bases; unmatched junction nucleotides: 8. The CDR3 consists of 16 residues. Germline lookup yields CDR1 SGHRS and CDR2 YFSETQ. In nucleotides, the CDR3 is TGCGCCAGCAGCTTAGACATCGGACAGGGAAATTCACCCCTCCACTTT. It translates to CASSLDIGQGNSPLHF. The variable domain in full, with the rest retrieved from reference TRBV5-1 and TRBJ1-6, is KAGVTQTPRYLIKTRGQQVTLSCSPISGHRSVSWYQQTPGQGLQFLFEYFSETQRNKGNFPGRFSGRQFSNSRSEMNVSTLELGDSALYLCASSLDIGQGNSPLHFGNGTRLTVT.

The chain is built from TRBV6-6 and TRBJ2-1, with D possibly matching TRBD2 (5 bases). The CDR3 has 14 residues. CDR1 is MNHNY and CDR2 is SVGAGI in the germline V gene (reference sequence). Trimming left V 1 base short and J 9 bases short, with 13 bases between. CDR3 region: CASSYLKLVGEQFF. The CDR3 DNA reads TGTGCCAGCAGTTACTTAAAACTAGTCGGTGAGCAGTTCTTC.

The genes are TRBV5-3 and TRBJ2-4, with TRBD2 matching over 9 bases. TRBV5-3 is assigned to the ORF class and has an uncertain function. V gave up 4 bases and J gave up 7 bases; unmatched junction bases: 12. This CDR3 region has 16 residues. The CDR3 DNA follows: TGTGCCAGAAGCCTGGGGGTAGCGGGAGTGGAGAACATTCAGTACTTC. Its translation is CARSLGVAGVENIQYF.

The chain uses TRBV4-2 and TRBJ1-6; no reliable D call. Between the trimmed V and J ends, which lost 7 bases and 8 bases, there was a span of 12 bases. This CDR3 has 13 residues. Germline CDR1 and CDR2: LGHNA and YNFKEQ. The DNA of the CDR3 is TGTGCCAGCAAAGACTCTACCGATTCACCCCTCCACTTT. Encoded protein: CASKDSTDSPLHF.

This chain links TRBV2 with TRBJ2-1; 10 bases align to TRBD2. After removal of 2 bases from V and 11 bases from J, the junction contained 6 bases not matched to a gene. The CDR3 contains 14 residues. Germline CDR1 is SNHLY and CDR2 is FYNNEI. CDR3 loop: CASSETSGDTKQFF. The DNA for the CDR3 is TGTGCCAGCAGTGAAACTAGCGGGGACACGAAGCAGTTCTTC.

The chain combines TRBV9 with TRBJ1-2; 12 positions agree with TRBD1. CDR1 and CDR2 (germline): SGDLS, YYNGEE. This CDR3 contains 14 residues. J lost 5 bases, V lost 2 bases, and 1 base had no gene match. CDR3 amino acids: CASSVGQGAYGYTF. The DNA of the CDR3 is TGTGCCAGCAGCGTGGGACAGGGGGCATATGGCTACACCTTC. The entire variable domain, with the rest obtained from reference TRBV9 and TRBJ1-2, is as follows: DSGVTQTPKHLITATGQRVTLRCSPRSGDLSVYWYQQSLDQGLQFLIQYYNGEERAKGNILERFSAQQFPDLHSELNLSSLELGDSALYFCASSVGQGAYGYTFGSGTRLTVV.

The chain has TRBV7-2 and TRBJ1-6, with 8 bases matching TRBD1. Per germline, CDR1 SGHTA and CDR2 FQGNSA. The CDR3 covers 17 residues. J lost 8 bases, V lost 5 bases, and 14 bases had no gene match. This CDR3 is CASSPRGTGLRDSPLHF. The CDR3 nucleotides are TGTGCCAGCAGCCCTAGGGGGACAGGTCTAAGGGATTCACCCCTCCACTTT.

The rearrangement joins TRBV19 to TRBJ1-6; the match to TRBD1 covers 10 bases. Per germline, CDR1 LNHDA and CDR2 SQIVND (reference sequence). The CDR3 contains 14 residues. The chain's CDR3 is CASTGGRDNSPLHF. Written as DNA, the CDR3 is TGTGCGTCGACAGGGGGCAGGGATAATTCACCCCTCCACTTT.

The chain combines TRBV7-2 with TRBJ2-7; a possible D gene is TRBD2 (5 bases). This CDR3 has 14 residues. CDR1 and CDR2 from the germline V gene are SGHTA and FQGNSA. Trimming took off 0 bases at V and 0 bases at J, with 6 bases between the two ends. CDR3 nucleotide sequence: TGTGCCAGCAGCTTAGCCGGGGTCTCCTACGAGCAGTACTTC. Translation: CASSLAGVSYEQYF.

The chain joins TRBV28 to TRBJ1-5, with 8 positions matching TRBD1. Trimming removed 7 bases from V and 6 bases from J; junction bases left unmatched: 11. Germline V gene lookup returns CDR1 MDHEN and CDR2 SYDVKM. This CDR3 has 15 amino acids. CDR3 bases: TGTGCCAGCACGGGCACAGGGGGTTTTATTCAGCCCCAGCATTTT. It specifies CASTGTGGFIQPQHF. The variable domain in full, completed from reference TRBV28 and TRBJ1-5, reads DVKVTQSSRYLVKRTGEKVFLECVQDMDHENMFWYRQDPGLGLRLIYFSYDVKMKEKGDIPEGYSVSREKKERFSLILESASTNQTSMYLCASTGTGGFIQPQHFGDGTRLSIL.

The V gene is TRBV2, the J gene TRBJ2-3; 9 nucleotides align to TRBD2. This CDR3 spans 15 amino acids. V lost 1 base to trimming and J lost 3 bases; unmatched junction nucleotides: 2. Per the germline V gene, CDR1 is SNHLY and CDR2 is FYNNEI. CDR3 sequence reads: CASSEGLAGTDTQYF. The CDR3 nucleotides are TGTGCCAGCAGTGAAGGCCTAGCGGGAACAGATACGCAGTATTTT.